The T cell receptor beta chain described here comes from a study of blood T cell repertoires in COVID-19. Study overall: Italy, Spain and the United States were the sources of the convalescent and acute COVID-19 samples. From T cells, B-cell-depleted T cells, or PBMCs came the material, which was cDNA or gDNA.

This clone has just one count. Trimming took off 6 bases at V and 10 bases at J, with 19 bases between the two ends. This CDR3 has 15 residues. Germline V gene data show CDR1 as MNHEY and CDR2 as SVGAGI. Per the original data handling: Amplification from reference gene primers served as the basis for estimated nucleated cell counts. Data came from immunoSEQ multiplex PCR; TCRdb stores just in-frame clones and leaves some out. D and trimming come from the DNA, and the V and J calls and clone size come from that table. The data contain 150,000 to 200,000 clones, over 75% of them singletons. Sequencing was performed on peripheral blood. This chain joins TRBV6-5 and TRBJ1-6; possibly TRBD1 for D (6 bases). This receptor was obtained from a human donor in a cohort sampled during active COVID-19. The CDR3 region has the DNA TGTGCCAGCAGAGCACCATGGGGGCTAGAATCACCCCTCCACTTT. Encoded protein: CASRAPWGLESPLHF.